The entry below describes one T cell receptor beta chain. Its antigen is currently not known. Base qualities are not provided; no much larger clone lies one nucleotide away. Library creation used RT-PCR. The instrument given in TCRdb is Illumina HiSeq 2500. In-frame beta chains were kept once TCRdb had trimmed the public reads at Q25 with fastp and called clones with MiXCR. Every entry covers one CDR3 protein and lists the most common genes and DNA from its rows. This sample is represented by some 600,000 distinct CDR3 sequences; approximately 15% of them were singletons. The ten largest make up 7.6% of the sample. V is trimmed back by 3 bases and J by 5 bases, and the junction contains 9 bases that no gene match accounts for. Taken from the germline V gene, the CDR1 and CDR2 loops are SGHRS and YFSETQ. Counted from cysteine to phenylalanine, this CDR3 has 17 amino acids. Of the read, only the CDR3 DNA is kept; its 51 bases are in frame from base 1.

The sample belongs to a study of response to subunit inactivated influenza vaccine (dated by TCRdb to the late 2010s). Study-level background: Deep quantitative T cell receptor repertoire profiling was used in the study to track responses to a trivalent subunit inactivated influenza vaccine.

What the authors observed across the whole study: According to the authors, only a limited number of new T cells may be recruited by each seasonal influenza vaccination.

This TCR was sampled from a man aged 50 to 59 who received an inactivated influenza vaccine. Donor details come from another sample of the same person, matched by shared clones. The rearrangement joined TRBV5-1 to TRBJ2-5, with 14 junctional bases fitting TRBD2. Sequences were derived from PBMCs from blood, sampled approximately 15 days before vaccination. The DNA is TGCGCCAGCAGCTCAGAGGGACTAGCGGGAGAGTGGGAGACCCAGTACTTC. This codes for CASSSEGLAGEWETQYF.